This entry lists 27 T cell receptor beta chains sequenced from one sample in a study of control samples from healthy donors and cancer patients. Clones were read by immunoSEQ multiplex PCR, and TCRdb kept only the in-frame ones, dropping some. This table has 130,000 or so clones, roughly nine tenths appearing once. Sequenced sample: blood. These TCRs come from a man aged 18 to 35 in good health.

The rearrangement uses TRBV4-1 and TRBJ2-6; a possible D gene is TRBD2 (6 bases). V was trimmed by 2 bases and J by 0 bases, leaving 20 bases between them. The CDR3 runs 20 residues. CDR1 MGHRA and CDR2 YSYEKL come from the germline V gene. CDR3: CASSQHQSRGWSSGANVLTF. The CDR3 DNA sequence: TGCGCCAGCAGCCAACATCAGTCCCGGGGGTGGAGCTCTGGGGCCAACGTCCTGACTTTC.

Written as DNA, the CDR3 is TGTGCCAGCAGCTTAACGGGGGACCCCTACGAGCAGTACTTC. Protein: CASSLTGDPYEQYF. The chain recombines TRBV9 with TRBJ2-7; possible D gene TRBD2, 6 bases. This CDR3 region has 14 residues. CDR1 and CDR2 (germline): SGDLS, YYNGEE. The V end was cut by 4 bases, the J end by 2 bases, with 13 bases between.

The V call is TRBV21-1, the J call TRBJ2-5; TRBD2, the D gene given by the table, was not confirmed from the DNA. TRBV21-1 is a pseudogene locus. CDR3 length: 13 amino acids. For the CDR3, the DNA is TGTGCCAACTCGGTGCCTTTTGGAGAGACCCAGTACTTC. This sequence encodes CANSVPFGETQYF.

The chain is built from TRBV24-1 and TRBJ1-2; 8 nucleotides match TRBD1. Losses at the gene ends were 4 bases for V and 7 bases for J; bases not matched to a gene: 7. Germline CDR1 and CDR2: KGHDR and SFDVKD. The CDR3 totals 14 residues. The CDR3 loop is CATSDLGQGSGYTF. In DNA form, the CDR3 reads TGTGCCACCAGTGACCTTGGACAGGGATCTGGCTACACCTTC.

The chain joins TRBV7-2 to TRBJ2-5, with 7 bases aligning to TRBD2. V trimming: 5 bases; J trimming: 0 bases; junction bases outside the gene matches: 6. Germline CDR1 SGHTA, CDR2 FQGNSA. This CDR3 has 15 amino acids. CDR3 residues: CASSGGDSYQETQYF. For the CDR3, the DNA is TGTGCCAGCAGCGGGGGGGACTCGTACCAAGAGACCCAGTACTTC.

This chain links TRBV6-5 with TRBJ1-1, with D perhaps TRBD1 (6 bases). The CDR3 has 15 amino acids. CDR1 and CDR2 from the germline V gene are MNHEY and SVGAGI. The V gene lost 4 bases and the J gene lost 1 base, with 13 bases spanning the gap. For the CDR3, the DNA is TGTGCCAGCAGTTGGTTTCGGGGGGCGAACACTGAAGCTTTCTTT. Encoded protein: CASSWFRGANTEAFF.

This clone appeared a few times. This sequence joins TRBV2 and TRBJ1-5; TRBD1 aligns across 7 bases. Germline assignment: CDR1 SNHLY and CDR2 FYNNEI. J lost 0 bases, V lost 4 bases, and 3 bases had no gene match. This CDR3 comprises 15 residues. The CDR3 nucleotides read TGTGCCAGCAGTGGGACAGGTATTAGCAATCAGCCCCAGCATTTT. Its translation: CASSGTGISNQPQHF.

The CDR3: CASSLGQGDEQYF. The CDR3 DNA reads as TGTGCCAGCAGCTTAGGCCAGGGCGACGAGCAGTACTTC. This chain joins TRBV11-2 and TRBJ2-7; D is possibly TRBD1 (5 bases). Germline values: CDR1 SGHAT, CDR2 FQNNGV. There are 13 residues in the CDR3. With 1 base removed from V and 5 bases from J, the gap between germline ends came to 9 bases.

This chain links TRBV7-2 with TRBJ2-2; the match to TRBD2 covers 9 bases. V shed 0 bases and J 4 bases; nucleotides not matched to a gene: 9. Looked up from germline, CDR1 is SGHTA and CDR2 is FQGNSA. This CDR3 contains 18 residues. As DNA, the CDR3 is TGTGCCAGCAGCTTAGCGGCCGGGCTAGCGGGGACCACCGGGGAGCTGTTTTTT. It is translated as CASSLAAGLAGTTGELFF.

This chain links TRBV3-1 (or the pseudogene TRBV3-2) with TRBJ2-7; D possibly corresponds to TRBD1 (6 bases). CDR1 is LGHDT, CDR2 YNNKEL, per germline (reference sequence). Trimming cost V 0 bases and J 4 bases, with 7 bases left between them. CDR3 size: 13 residues. This CDR3 is CASSQDTGYEQYF. The CDR3 bases are TGTGCCAGCAGCCAAGATACAGGGTACGAGCAGTACTTC.

The J gene is TRBJ1-1, the V gene TRBV5-1, with TRBD1 as a possible D gene (5 bases). V was pared by 0 bases and J by 1 base, with 13 bases between. CDR1 SGHRS and CDR2 YFSETQ come from the germline V gene. The CDR3 totals 16 residues. Written as DNA, the CDR3 is TGCGCCAGCAGCTTGGAAGGGTTGGGGACGAACACTGAAGCTTTCTTT. Translation: CASSLEGLGTNTEAFF.

V and J are TRBV5-1 and TRBJ1-1; 8 bases are a match to TRBD1. The length of the CDR3 is 14 residues. V lost 4 bases and J lost 10; bases outside the gene matches: 12. Germline CDR1 SGHRS, CDR2 YFSETQ. CDR3 region: CASSPSDREQRAFF. The CDR3 DNA reads as TGCGCCAGCAGCCCGTCGGACAGGGAACAGAGAGCTTTCTTT.

This clone showed up just once. This chain uses TRBV7-9 with TRBJ2-2; D is tentatively TRBD1 or TRBD2 (6 bases each). Trimming took off 5 bases at V and 7 bases at J, with 17 bases between the two ends. Germline V gene data show CDR1 as SEHNR and CDR2 as FQNEAQ (reference sequence). This CDR3 is built from 15 residues. The DNA for the CDR3 is TGTGCCAGCAGCGAAATTGGGGGGCCGGTCGGGGAGCTGTTTTTT. This translates into CASSEIGGPVGELFF.

Written as DNA, the CDR3 is TGTGCCAGCCAGAAAACTAGCACAGATACGCAGTATTTT. Translation gives CASQKTSTDTQYF. This chain links TRBV6-5 with TRBJ2-3, with no clear D. The V and J ends lost 8 bases and 0 bases respectively, with 9 bases between them. The CDR3 loop spans 13 amino acids. Germline assignment: CDR1 MNHEY and CDR2 SVGAGI.

The chain carries TRBV12-5 and TRBJ2-1; 9 bases are shared with TRBD1. Trimming removed 1 base from V and 4 bases from J; junction bases left unmatched: 11. This CDR3 is built from 18 residues. The germline CDR1 and CDR2 sequences are LGHNT and FRNRAP. In DNA, the CDR3 is TGTGCTAGTGGTTTGGGCACCTCGTGGGACAGGGATTACAATGAGCAGTTCTTC. Translated, it gives CASGLGTSWDRDYNEQFF.

The chain links TRBV28 to TRBJ1-5; D call uncertain. V lost 4 bases and J lost 4, with 8 bases in between. Germline values: CDR1 MDHEN, CDR2 SYDVKM. The CDR3 contains 13 residues. CDR3 protein: CASSWQVNQPQHF. The DNA for the CDR3 is TGTGCCAGCAGTTGGCAGGTGAATCAGCCCCAGCATTTT.

This clone was counted once. The chain has TRBV28 and TRBJ2-7; TRBD1 agrees at 9 bases. Unmatched junction bases numbered 13, after V lost 5 bases and J lost 5 bases. This CDR3 is 16 amino acids long. Germline CDR1 is MDHEN and CDR2 is SYDVKM. CDR3 in amino acids: CASSASPGQGDHEQYF. In DNA, the CDR3 is TGTGCCAGCAGTGCCTCCCCGGGACAGGGAGACCACGAGCAGTACTTC.

The V and J genes are TRBV30 and TRBJ1-3; D might be TRBD1 (6 bases). Trimming left V 4 bases short and J 0 bases short, with 10 bases between. The CDR3 spans 14 residues. CDR1 GTSNPN and CDR2 SVGIG come from the germline V gene (reference sequence). The CDR3 is CAWKGGASGNTIYF. The CDR3 DNA reads as TGTGCCTGGAAGGGGGGGGCCTCTGGAAACACCATATATTTT.

This sequence joins TRBV29-1 and TRBJ1-6; 9 bases fit TRBD1. V lost 3 bases and J lost 11; bases outside the gene matches: 11. The germline V gene encodes CDR1 SQVTM and CDR2 ANQGSEA. CDR3 length: 15 residues. The chain's CDR3 is CSVDRGGTGRPPLHF. CDR3 nucleotide sequence: TGCAGCGTTGATCGGGGGGGGACAGGGCGGCCACCCCTCCACTTT.

This rearrangement joins TRBV27 to TRBJ1-4; D is unclear. The V gene's germline CDR1 is MNHEY and CDR2 SMNVEV (reference sequence). V was trimmed by 6 bases and J by 7 bases, leaving 6 bases between them. This CDR3 has 11 amino acids. CDR3 DNA: TGTGCCAGCAGCCCGGTTGAAAAACTGTTTTTT. Its protein product is CASSPVEKLFF.

The chain joins TRBV18 to TRBJ1-4; 9 bases fit TRBD1. Per germline, CDR1 KGHSH and CDR2 LQKENI. Germline trimming cut 3 bases from V and 6 bases from J; bases unmatched to any gene: 11. The CDR3 runs to 17 residues. In nucleotides, the CDR3 is TGTGCCAGCTCACCCCGTACAGGGGGCGGCTTGGATGAAAAACTGTTTTTT. It encodes CASSPRTGGGLDEKLFF.

The genes are TRBV10-1 and TRBJ2-3; 9 bases match TRBD2. After removal of 3 bases from V and 0 bases from J, the junction contained 4 bases not matched to a gene. The CDR3 consists of 16 residues. Germline V gives CDR1 WNHNN, CDR2 SYGVQD (reference sequence). CDR3 loop: CASSELAGASTDTQYF. The DNA of the CDR3 is TGCGCCAGCAGTGAATTAGCGGGGGCCAGCACAGATACGCAGTATTTT.

The CDR3 DNA sequence: TGTGCCAGCAGCAAAGCGCTTTCATTCGTGGGGGCGGATTATGGCTACACCTTC. It yields the protein CASSKALSFVGADYGYTF. The gene calls are TRBV21-1 and TRBJ1-2; the table's D call, TRBD1, was not checked against the DNA. TRBV21-1 has pseudogene status. This CDR3 has 18 residues.

This chain joins TRBV2 and TRBJ2-2; TRBD1 matches 7 bases. The CDR3 extends over 13 amino acids. The germline CDR1 and CDR2 sequences are SNHLY and FYNNEI. Trimming took 6 bases from V and 6 from J; bases not matched to a gene: 4. The CDR3 protein is CASREQGSGELFF. The CDR3, as DNA: TGTGCCAGCAGAGAACAGGGGTCCGGGGAGCTGTTTTTT.

This clone was seen a handful of times. The chain couples TRBV11-1 to TRBJ1-6; D is possibly TRBD1 (6 bases). The V gene's germline CDR1 is SGHAT and CDR2 FQDESV (reference sequence). This CDR3 spans 15 amino acids. V lost 1 base, J lost 5 bases, and 9 bases lay in between. This CDR3 is CASSLDGGHNSPLHF. In DNA form, the CDR3 reads TGTGCCAGCAGCTTAGACGGGGGCCATAATTCACCCCTCCACTTT.

The chain recombines TRBV6-1 with TRBJ2-3, with D perhaps TRBD1 or TRBD2 (6 bases each). Per the germline V gene, CDR1 is MNHNS and CDR2 is SASEGT. Trimming pared 2 bases from V and 5 bases from J, leaving 14 bases between. The CDR3 extends over 15 amino acids. Written as DNA, the CDR3 is TGTGCCAGCAGTGAAATGGGGGGCTGGGGAGATACGCAGTATTTT. Its protein is CASSEMGGWGDTQYF.

The J gene is TRBJ1-1, the V gene TRBV19, with a weak D call TRBD1 (5 bases). The CDR3 totals 14 residues. Trimming took off 2 bases at V and 8 bases at J, with 15 bases between the two ends. The V gene's germline CDR1 is LNHDA and CDR2 SQIVND (reference sequence). In DNA form, the CDR3 reads TGTGCCAGTAGTATAATCGGGGCCACGACGGAAGCTTTCTTT. This translates into CASSIIGATTEAFF.